This TCR beta chain was observed in a study of cytomegalovirus exposure and HLA in healthy donors. For this clone: The antigen remains undetermined.

Primers for the PCR totalled 60 Vbeta and 13 Jbeta. Profiled with immunoSEQ multiplex PCR; TCRdb holds only in-frame clones, not every one. This table has more than 100,000 clones, around four fifths appearing once. With 0 bases removed from V and 2 bases from J, the gap between germline ends came to 11 bases. This CDR3 contains 15 residues. The germline V gene has CDR1 SGHNT and CDR2 YENEEA. The study, taken as a whole, reports: Most subjects' HLA-A and HLA-B alleles were reportedly predicted from TCR beta sequences.

The sequence derives from a man aged 55-75 years in good health and CMV-seropositive. The sample comprised PBMCs. This chain links TRBV11-3 with TRBJ2-7; D may be TRBD2 (5 bases). In DNA form, the CDR3 reads TGTGCCAGCAGCTTAGAGGGCGGGCCTACCTACGAGCAGTACTTC. Amino acid sequence: CASSLEGGPTYEQYF.